The clone carrying this T cell receptor beta chain was observed at least ten times. Its antigen is unidentified. These data come from a study of response to subunit inactivated influenza vaccine. Broader study findings: Each seasonal influenza vaccination, the authors suggested, recruits few new T cells.

Trimming removed 1 base from V and 2 bases from J, with 9 bases in between. The CDR3 runs to 15 residues. The germline V gene encodes CDR1 LGHNA and CDR2 YSLEER. TCRdb reanalysed the RT-PCR reads using MiXCR and keeps one entry per CDR3 protein. The sample records 650,000 to 800,000 distinct CDR3 sequences, around 18% being singletons. The receptor was derived from a middle-aged man who received an inactivated influenza vaccine. V is TRBV4-3 and J is TRBJ2-1, with a tentative D call TRBD1 (5 bases). The sequencing here drew on PBMCs from blood, taken roughly 5 days after vaccination. The CDR3 nucleotides are TGCGCCAGCAGCCAAGTGGGGCTAACCTACAATGAGCAGTTCTTC. Protein product: CASSQVGLTYNEQFF.